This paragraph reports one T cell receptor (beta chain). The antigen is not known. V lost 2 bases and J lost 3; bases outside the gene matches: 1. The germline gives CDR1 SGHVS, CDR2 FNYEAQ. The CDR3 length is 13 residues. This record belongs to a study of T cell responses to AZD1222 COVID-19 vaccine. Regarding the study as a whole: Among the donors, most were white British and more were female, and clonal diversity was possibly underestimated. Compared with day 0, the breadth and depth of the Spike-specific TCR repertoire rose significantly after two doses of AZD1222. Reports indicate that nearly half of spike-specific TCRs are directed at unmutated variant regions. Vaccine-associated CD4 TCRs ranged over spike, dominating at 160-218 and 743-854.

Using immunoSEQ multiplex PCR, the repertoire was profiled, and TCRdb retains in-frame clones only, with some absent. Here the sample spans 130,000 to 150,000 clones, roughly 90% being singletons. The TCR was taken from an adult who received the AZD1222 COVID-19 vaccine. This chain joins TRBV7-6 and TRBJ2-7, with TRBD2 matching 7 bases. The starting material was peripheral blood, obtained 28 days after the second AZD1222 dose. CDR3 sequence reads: CASSLTSDYEQYF. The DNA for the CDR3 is TGTGCCAGCAGCTTAACTAGCGACTACGAGCAGTACTTC.